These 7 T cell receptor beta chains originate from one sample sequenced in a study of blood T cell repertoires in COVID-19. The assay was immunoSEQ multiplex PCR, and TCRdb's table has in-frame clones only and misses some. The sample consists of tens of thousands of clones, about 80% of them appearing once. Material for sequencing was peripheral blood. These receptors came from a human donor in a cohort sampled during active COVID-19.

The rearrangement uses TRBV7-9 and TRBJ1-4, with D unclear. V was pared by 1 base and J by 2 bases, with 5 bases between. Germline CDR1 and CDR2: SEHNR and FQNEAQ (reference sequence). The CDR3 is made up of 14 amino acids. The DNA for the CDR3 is TGTGCCAGCAGCTTAGGAGGTACTAATGAAAAACTGTTTTTT. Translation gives CASSLGGTNEKLFF.

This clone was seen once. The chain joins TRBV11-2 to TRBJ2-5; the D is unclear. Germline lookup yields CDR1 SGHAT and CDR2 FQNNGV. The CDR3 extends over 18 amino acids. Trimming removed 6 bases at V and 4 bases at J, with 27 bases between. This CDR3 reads CASSTHRRPAATGETQYF. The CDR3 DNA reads TGTGCCAGCAGTACCCACCGACGGCCGGCAGCGACGGGAGAGACCCAGTACTTC.

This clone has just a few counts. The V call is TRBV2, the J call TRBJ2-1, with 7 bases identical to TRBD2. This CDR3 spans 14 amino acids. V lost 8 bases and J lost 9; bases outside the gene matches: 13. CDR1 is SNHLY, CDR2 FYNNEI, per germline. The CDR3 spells CASGLERGVGEQFF. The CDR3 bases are TGTGCCAGCGGACTAGAGAGGGGCGTTGGTGAGCAGTTCTTC. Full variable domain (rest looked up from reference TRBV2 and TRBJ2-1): EPEVTQTPSHQVTQMGQEVILRCVPISNHLYFYWYRQILGQKVEFLVSFYNNEISEKSEIFDDQFSVERPDGSNFTLKIRSTKLEDSAMYFCASGLERGVGEQFFGPGTRLTVL.

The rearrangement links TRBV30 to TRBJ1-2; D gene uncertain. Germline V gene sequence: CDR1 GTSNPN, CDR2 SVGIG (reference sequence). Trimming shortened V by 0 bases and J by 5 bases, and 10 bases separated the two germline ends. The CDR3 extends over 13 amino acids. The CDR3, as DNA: TGTGCCTGGAGTGTTGTCCCCAGGTATGGCTACACCTTC. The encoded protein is CAWSVVPRYGYTF. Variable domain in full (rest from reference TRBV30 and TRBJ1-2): SQTIHQWPATLVQPVGSPLSLECTVEGTSNPNLYWYRQAAGRGLQLLFYSVGIGQISSEVPQNLSASRPQDRQFILSSKKLLLSDSGFYLCAWSVVPRYGYTFGSGTRLTVV.

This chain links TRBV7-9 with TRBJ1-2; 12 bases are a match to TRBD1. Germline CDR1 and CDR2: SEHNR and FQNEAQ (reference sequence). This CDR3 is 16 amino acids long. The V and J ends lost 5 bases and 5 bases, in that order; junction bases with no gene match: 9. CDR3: CASSPSGTGGAYGYTF. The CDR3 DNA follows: TGTGCCAGCAGCCCCTCCGGGACAGGGGGCGCGTATGGCTACACCTTC.

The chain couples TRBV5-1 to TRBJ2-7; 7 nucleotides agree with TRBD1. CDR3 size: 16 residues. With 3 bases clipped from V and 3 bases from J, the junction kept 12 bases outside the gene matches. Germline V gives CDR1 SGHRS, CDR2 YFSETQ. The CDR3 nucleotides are TGCGCCAGCAGCTCGGGACAGCCCAACAAATTCTACGAGCAGTACTTC. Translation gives CASSSGQPNKFYEQYF.

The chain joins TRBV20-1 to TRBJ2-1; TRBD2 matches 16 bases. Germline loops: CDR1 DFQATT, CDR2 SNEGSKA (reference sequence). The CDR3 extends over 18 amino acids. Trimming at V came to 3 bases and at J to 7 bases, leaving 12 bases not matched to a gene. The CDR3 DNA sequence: TGCAGTGCTAGTAGCGACGGGACTAGCGGGAGGGCCTTGAATGAGCAGTTCTTC. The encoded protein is CSASSDGTSGRALNEQFF.